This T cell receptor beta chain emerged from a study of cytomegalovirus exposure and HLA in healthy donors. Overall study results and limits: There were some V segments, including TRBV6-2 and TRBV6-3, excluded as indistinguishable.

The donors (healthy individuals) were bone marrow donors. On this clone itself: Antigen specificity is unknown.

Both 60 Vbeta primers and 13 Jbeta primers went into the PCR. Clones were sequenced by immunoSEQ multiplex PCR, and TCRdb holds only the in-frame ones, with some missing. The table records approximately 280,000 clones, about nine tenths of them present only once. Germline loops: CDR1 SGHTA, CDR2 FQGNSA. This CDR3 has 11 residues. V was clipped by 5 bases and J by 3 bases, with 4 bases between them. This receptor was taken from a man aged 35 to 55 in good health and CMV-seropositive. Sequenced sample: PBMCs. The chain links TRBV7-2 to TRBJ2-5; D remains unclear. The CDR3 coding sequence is TGTGCCAGCAGCGTCAAAGAGACCCAGTACTTC. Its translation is CASSVKETQYF. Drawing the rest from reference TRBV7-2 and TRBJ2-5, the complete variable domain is GAGVSQSPSNKVTEKGKDVELRCDPISGHTALYWYRQSLGQGLEFLIYFQGNSAPDKSGLPSDRFSAERTGGSVSTLTIQRTQQEDSAVYLCASSVKETQYFGPGTRLLVL.